This T cell receptor (beta chain) is drawn from a study of shared clonotypes between healthy human individuals (dated by TCRdb to 2018 to 2020). About the investigation overall: The cohort included a few men and a couple of women between 18 and 49 years of age. For each donor, CD4 naive and CD4 memory were each given three plates, CD8 naive was given two plates, and CD8 memory was given one plate. To estimate repertoire size and how much clonotype sharing occurs between individuals, the study deeply sequenced the blood TCR repertoires of several healthy adults. Libraries were prepared and TCR repertoires were sequenced by different laboratories using diverse techniques, in order to increase sequencing depth and limit assay-specific biases. Each donor's leukapheresis produced roughly between roughly 0.9 and 8.9 billion PBMCs. Here is what the overall study found, with its caveats: Rarefaction of sorted-subset datasets indicated incomplete sequencing despite the large sequencing depth. Clonotypes shared by all four sorted-subset donors showed higher generation probabilities than non-shared clonotypes. When a few donors were compared, the shared fraction of clonotypes was roughly 4.8% for naive CD4, around 3.5% for naive CD8, roughly 2.3% for memory CD4, and 0.4% for memory CD8. Larger estimated clonotype richness was generally found for naive subsets than for memory subsets. Pairwise subsampling indicated that sequencing depth was expected to affect the degree of clonotype sharing among donors. Sampling was restricted to blood, and TCR repertoires in tissues likely differ from the TCR repertoires found in blood. Because the study included only a small number of donors, the genetic and exposure-history diversity represented was limited.

The donors were healthy, HIV-negative adults with no recently reported acute infections or vaccinations. Only Caucasian adults living in Nashville, Tennessee, USA were represented among the donors. Magnetic negative selection was used to enrich CD4+ T cells, after which naive cells were positively selected on CD45RA and the negative fraction became the memory subset. Blood was collected by leukapheresis, and PBMCs were isolated by Ficoll-Histopaque density gradient centrifugation and then cryopreserved in liquid nitrogen vapor phase. Purity and quantity of every magnetically sorted T cell population were checked by analytical flow cytometry. From each sorted fraction, genomic DNA was isolated and quantified by UV absorbance on a Nanodrop 2000c. The germline V gene sets CDR1 to SNHLY and CDR2 to FYNNEI. V sheds 1 base and J sheds 0 bases, leaving 9 bases between their ends. Spanning cysteine to phenylalanine, the CDR3 consists of 15 amino acids. The CDR3 DNA has 45 bases and is translated from base 1.

This clone was counted a single time. Its binding antigen is unknown. No much larger clonotype is one base removed from it; base qualities were not supplied. TCR CDR3 regions were amplified from genomic DNA by multiplex PCR using the deep immunoSEQ assay. Genomic DNA extracted from each cell subset was distributed evenly over all wells of several immunoSEQ 96-well plates, and each plate served as one replicate. Each replicate PCR for sorted subsets received about 180 ng genomic DNA, equal to about 29,000 T cell genomes. The purified libraries were quantified using a Qubit 3.0 fluorometer, sized with a Bioanalyzer 2100, and then quantified again using the KAPA Library Quantification kit. Each immunoSEQ 96-well plate was sequenced on its own single-read 150-cycle Illumina NextSeq 550 flow cell. Turning to the authors' computational methods: Because the immunoSEQ output included only junctional sequences and no quality scores, the filtering could not be the same as the filtering used for full-length reads. Sequences were annotated with PyIR, a Python wrapper for IgBLAST v1.9, and V/J genes and CDR3 were assigned using IMGT germline references. Reads were removed for weak V/J assignments (E-value above 1e-6), missing CDR3, stop codons, out-of-frame junctions, or ambiguous translated residues. A V3J clonotype was defined by an identical inferred V gene, J gene, and CDR3 amino acid sequence. The percentage overlap between two repertoires was calculated by dividing the number of shared unique clonotypes by the size of the smaller repertoire. Repertoire richness was assessed with RTK rarefaction, the Chao1 estimator, and Recon v2.1 estimates of unobserved clonotypes. Generation probabilities for all TCRbeta clonotypes obtained by the gDNA method from a handful of donors were computed using OLGA. TCRdb holds this immuneACCESS table with in-frame rearrangements only. Some clones are missing; in checked studies, unresolved V genes explain under half, and the rest has no known cause. V, J and clone size are those of that table, while D and trimming were read from the DNA. The sample profile shows about a million clones; less than 85% of them were found once. Of the sample, around 1.4% is held by the ten largest clones.

The receptor's source is a man aged 18 to 35 in good health. The rearrangement joined TRBV2 to TRBJ2-5; confidence is insufficient to name the D gene. The sequencing sample was made of memory CD4+ T cells sorted from blood. What this sample's cell subset or site label stands for: CD45RA-negative fraction. In nucleotide form, the sequence is TGTGCCAGCAGTGAAGTCTCACAGTACCAAGAGACCCAGTACTTC. Its product reads: CASSEVSQYQETQYF. Outside the CDR3, residues come from the reference TRBV2 and TRBJ2-5 proteins, so the full variable domain is: EPEVTQTPSHQVTQMGQEVILRCVPISNHLYFYWYRQILGQKVEFLVSFYNNEISEKSEIFDDQFSVERPDGSNFTLKIRSTKLEDSAMYFCASSEVSQYQETQYFGPGTRLLVL.